The next 19 T cell receptor beta chains were all read from a single sample in a study. MiXCR, run by TCRdb on the RT-PCR reads, gives a single entry per CDR3 protein. Of more than 550,000 distinct CDR3 sequences listed, 14% are singletons. The sequenced sample was memory CD4+ T cells from blood. The receptor set was obtained from a female donor in good health, serving as a healthy control.

This clonotype was counted many times. The DNA for the CDR3 is TGTGCCAGCAGTCGACCCCGACTAGCCTACGAGCAGTACTTC. The encoded protein is CASSRPRLAYEQYF. The chain uses TRBV6-2 or TRBV6-3 and TRBJ2-7; TRBD2 might be the D (6 bases). The CDR3 covers 14 residues. Trimming left V 5 bases short and J 2 bases short, with 13 bases between. Germline values: CDR1 MNHEY, CDR2 SVGEGT.

Ten or more counts support this clonotype. This chain uses TRBV9 with TRBJ2-3; D perhaps matches TRBD1 (6 bases). The germline gives CDR1 SGDLS, CDR2 YYNGEE. Trimming pared 4 bases from V and 1 base from J, leaving 16 bases between. The CDR3 sequence is 16 residues long. The CDR3 sequence: CASSFSGVGGTDTQYF. The CDR3 DNA is TGTGCCAGCAGCTTCTCAGGGGTCGGGGGCACAGATACGCAGTATTTT.

This clonotype was seen at least ten times. The chain couples TRBV7-2 to TRBJ2-5; D is undetermined. The CDR3 is 15 amino acids. The germline V gene has CDR1 SGHTA and CDR2 FQGNSA. With 3 bases removed from V and 2 bases from J, the gap between germline ends came to 13 bases. The chain's CDR3 is CASSLQAAAQETQYF. The CDR3 DNA follows: TGTGCCAGCAGCTTGCAGGCGGCCGCACAAGAGACCCAGTACTTC.

This clonotype was found a few times. Written as DNA, the CDR3 is TGTGCCAGCAGCTACTTAGGGGGTAACGAGCAGTACTTC. Translation: CASSYLGGNEQYF. The V and J genes are TRBV3-1 and TRBJ2-7, with D maybe TRBD1 (6 bases). Germline V lookup: CDR1 LGHDT, CDR2 YNNKEL (reference sequence). This CDR3 comprises 13 residues. Trimming cost V 5 bases and J 5 bases, with 13 bases left between them.

V and J are TRBV6-2 or TRBV6-3 and TRBJ1-1; no definite D call. Germline CDR1 and CDR2: MNHEY and SVGEGT. The CDR3 is 15 amino acids. Trimming shortened V by 10 bases and J by 6 bases, and 24 bases separated the two germline ends. The CDR3 DNA reads TGTGCCATCACGAAAAATATACTCTACCAGGCTGAAGCTTTCTTT. It encodes CAITKNILYQAEAFF.

The V gene is TRBV11-1, the J gene TRBJ2-1, with D possibly TRBD2 on 5 matching bases. CDR3 size: 13 residues. Trimming stripped 8 bases from V and 5 bases from J, with 13 bases between. Per the germline V gene, CDR1 is SGHAT and CDR2 is FQDESV (reference sequence). The CDR3 loop reads CASGAGRNNEQFF. The DNA for the CDR3 is TGTGCCAGCGGTGCGGGTAGAAACAATGAGCAGTTCTTC.

This clonotype was seen only a few times. The chain links TRBV18 to TRBJ2-2, with a weak D call TRBD1 (5 bases). The length of the CDR3 is 20 residues. The V gene's germline CDR1 is KGHSH and CDR2 LQKENI. Trimming removed 1 base at V and 0 bases at J, with 21 bases between. CDR3 protein: CASSPQLAVRGTANTGELFF. In DNA form, the CDR3 reads TGTGCCAGCTCACCACAGTTAGCCGTTAGGGGCACCGCGAACACCGGGGAGCTGTTTTTT.

This chain uses TRBV5-1 with TRBJ1-4, with 7 bases aligning to TRBD1. Germline CDR1 is SGHRS and CDR2 is YFSETQ. V was clipped by 0 bases and J by 5 bases; unmatched bases: 7. The CDR3 is made up of 16 amino acids. Written as DNA, the CDR3 is TGCGCCAGCAGCTTGGCCGGGAAGGGGGCGAATGAAAAACTGTTTTTT. This sequence encodes CASSLAGKGANEKLFF.

The chain is built from TRBV7-8 and TRBJ1-1; D perhaps matches TRBD1 (6 bases). The CDR3 covers 13 residues. Germline CDR1 reads SGHVS; CDR2 reads FQNEAQ. Trimming removed 2 bases at V and 11 bases at J, with 15 bases between. The CDR3 region has the DNA TGTGCCAGCAGCTTAATGGAAACAGGGTGGGCTTTCTTT. It encodes CASSLMETGWAFF.

This clonotype showed up just a few times. This sequence joins TRBV6-4 and TRBJ2-1; 12 bases map to TRBD1. The CDR3 is 15 amino acids. Germline assignment: CDR1 MRHNA and CDR2 SNTAGT. V shed 4 bases, J shed 11 bases, and the junction held 9 bases outside the gene matches. The CDR3 nucleotides are TGTGCCAGCAGTGTTTCCGGGACAGGGGGCTCAAAGCAGTTCTTC. Its protein is CASSVSGTGGSKQFF.

This clonotype has more than one count but fewer than ten. The chain employs TRBV12-3 or TRBV12-4 and TRBJ1-5, with 8 bases identical to TRBD1. The CDR3 totals 16 residues. With V trimmed by 6 bases and J by 7 bases, 14 bases remained unmatched. DNA of the CDR3: TGTGCCAGCAGCACTCCAGGGGGCGCGGTCGACCAGCCCCAGCATTTT. Its protein product is CASSTPGGAVDQPQHF.

This chain joins TRBV20-1 and TRBJ2-6; 13 positions match TRBD2. The CDR3 contains 17 residues. The junction had 2 bases not matched to a gene; V was cut back by 1 base and J by 2 bases. The germline gives CDR1 DFQATT, CDR2 SNEGSKA (reference sequence). This CDR3 reads CSARVTSGRAGANVLTF. DNA of the CDR3: TGCAGTGCTAGAGTCACTAGCGGGAGGGCTGGGGCCAACGTCCTGACTTTC.

The table lists this clonotype with many counts. The chain is built from TRBV29-1 and TRBJ1-4; D is perhaps TRBD1 (5 bases). The CDR3 contains 14 residues. The V end was cut by 7 bases, the J end by 8 bases, with 20 bases between. The germline CDR1 and CDR2 sequences are SQVTM and ANQGSEA. CDR3 nucleotides: TGCAGCGCCCGTTGGGGCAGGGAAACGGAAAAACTGTTTTTT. Protein sequence: CSARWGRETEKLFF. The full variable domain, completed using reference TRBV29-1 and TRBJ1-4, is SAVISQKPSRDICQRGTSLTIQCQVDSQVTMMFWYRQQPGQSLTLIATANQGSEATYESGFVIDKFPISRPNLTFSTLTVSNMSPEDSSIYLCSARWGRETEKLFFGSGTQLSVL.

This clonotype came up many times. The chain has TRBV27 and TRBJ2-1; 12 nucleotides match TRBD2. The germline V gene has CDR1 MNHEY and CDR2 SMNVEV (reference sequence). The CDR3 extends over 15 amino acids. The V segment lost 6 bases and the J segment 4 bases; nucleotides outside the gene matches: 4. CDR3 sequence (DNA): TGTGCCAGCAGATTACTAGCGGGAGGATACAATGAGCAGTTCTTC. Translation gives CASRLLAGGYNEQFF.

V and J are TRBV4-1 and TRBJ2-4; D uncertain. CDR1 and CDR2 from the germline V gene are MGHRA and YSYEKL. Trimming took off 0 bases at V and 0 bases at J, with 12 bases between the two ends. CDR3 length: 17 amino acids. CDR3 nucleotide sequence: TGCGCCAGCAGCCAAGATCGGCAGGTTGTAGCCAAAAACATTCAGTACTTC. Amino acids: CASSQDRQVVAKNIQYF.

The gene calls are TRBV9 and TRBJ2-7, with 7 bases matching TRBD1. The CDR3 covers 13 residues. With V trimmed by 2 bases and J by 3 bases, 2 bases remained unmatched. In germline, CDR1 is SGDLS, CDR2 YYNGEE. The CDR3 loop is CASSVGQDYEQYF. The CDR3 nucleotides read TGTGCCAGCAGCGTCGGACAGGACTACGAGCAGTACTTC. The full variable domain, rest sourced from reference TRBV9 and TRBJ2-7, is DSGVTQTPKHLITATGQRVTLRCSPRSGDLSVYWYQQSLDQGLQFLIQYYNGEERAKGNILERFSAQQFPDLHSELNLSSLELGDSALYFCASSVGQDYEQYFGPGTRLTVT.

This clonotype was observed a few times. This chain uses TRBV7-2 with TRBJ2-3; D gene uncertain. With 3 bases removed from V and 8 bases from J, the gap between germline ends came to 12 bases. The CDR3 has 13 residues. Per the germline V gene, CDR1 is SGHTA and CDR2 is FQGNSA. For the CDR3, the DNA is TGTGCCAGCAGCTTTGATGGAGTTTTTACGCAGTATTTT. It specifies CASSFDGVFTQYF.

In this sample, this clonotype turned up a few times. The chain joins TRBV10-3 to TRBJ1-3; D is unclear. V was shortened by 3 bases and J by 4 bases, with 10 bases between the two germline ends. CDR3 size: 14 residues. The V gene's germline CDR1 is ENHRY and CDR2 SYGVKD. For the CDR3, the DNA is TGTGCCATCAGTGACAAGGGTTCAGGAAACACCATATATTTT. Protein sequence: CAISDKGSGNTIYF.

The table lists this clonotype with a few counts. The chain joins TRBV3-1 to TRBJ2-1, with TRBD2 matching over 12 bases. This CDR3 has 16 amino acids. The V and J ends lost 4 bases and 10 bases, in that order; junction bases with no gene match: 11. From germline, CDR1 is LGHDT and CDR2 YNNKEL (reference sequence). The CDR3 protein is CASSLWASGGGGEQFF. For the CDR3, the DNA is TGTGCCAGCAGCCTTTGGGCTAGCGGGGGGGGAGGGGAGCAGTTCTTC.